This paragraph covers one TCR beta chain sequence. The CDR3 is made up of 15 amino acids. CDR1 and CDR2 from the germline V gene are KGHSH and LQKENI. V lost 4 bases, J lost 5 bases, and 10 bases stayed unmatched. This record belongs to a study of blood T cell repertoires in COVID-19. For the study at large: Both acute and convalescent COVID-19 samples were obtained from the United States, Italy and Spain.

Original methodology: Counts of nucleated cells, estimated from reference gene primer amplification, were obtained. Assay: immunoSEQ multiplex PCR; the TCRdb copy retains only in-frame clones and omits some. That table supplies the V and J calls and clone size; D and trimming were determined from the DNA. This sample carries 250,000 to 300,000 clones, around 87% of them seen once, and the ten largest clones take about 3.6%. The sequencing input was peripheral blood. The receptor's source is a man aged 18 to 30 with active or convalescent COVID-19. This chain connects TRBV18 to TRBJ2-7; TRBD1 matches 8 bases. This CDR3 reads CASSLRTGNSHEQYF. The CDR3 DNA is TGTGCCAGCTCACTGCGGACAGGGAATAGCCACGAGCAGTACTTC.